This T cell receptor (beta chain) was identified in a study of blood T cell repertoires in COVID-19. Assay: immunoSEQ multiplex PCR; the TCRdb copy retains only in-frame clones and omits some. Of about 170,000 clones in the sample, about 87% are singletons; the top ten hold about 4%. Between the trimmed V and J ends, which lost 1 base and 4 bases, there was a span of 8 bases. This CDR3 region has 13 residues. The germline V gene has CDR1 SGHKS and CDR2 YYEKEE (reference sequence). This receptor was obtained from a man aged 18 to 29 with active or convalescent COVID-19. Sequenced input: peripheral blood. V gene TRBV5-5 combines with J gene TRBJ1-1; D may be TRBD1 (5 bases). CDR3 loop: CASSLWRGTEAFF. The CDR3 coding sequence is TGTGCCAGCAGCTTGTGGAGGGGCACTGAAGCTTTCTTT. The full variable domain, completed using reference TRBV5-5 and TRBJ1-1, is DAGVTQSPTHLIKTRGQQVTLRCSPISGHKSVSWYQQVLGQGPQFIFQYYEKEERGRGNFPDRFSARQFPNYSSELNVNALLLGDSALYLCASSLWRGTEAFFGQGTRLTVV.